This TCR beta chain was captured in a study of T-cell memory formation after mild COVID-19. Study-wide background: In these data, TCR clusters were largely donor specific.

Comments on this clonotype: Its antigen is unknown.

Study outcomes and limitations: There were some responding clones in pre-infection memory, which suggested that cross-reactive memory had joined. Clones contracting over day 15 to 85 were CD4/CD8 balanced, with later expanders leaning CD4+.

The germline gives CDR1 SNHLY, CDR2 FYNNEI. There are 13 residues in the CDR3. The V end lost 3 bases, the J end lost 3 bases, and 9 bases lay between the germline ends. TCRdb re-called the 5' RACE reads through MiXCR, storing one row per CDR3 protein. The sample carries over 120,000 distinct CDR3 sequences, 25% recorded once. The receptor was derived from an adult woman who had mild COVID-19 (a few samples of this study predate the infection). Cell type and time point are not known. J is TRBJ2-7 and V is TRBV2; D remains unclear. The sequenced material came from PBMCs or a T cell subset sorted from them (not recorded which). CDR3 loop: CASSETDYYEQYF. CDR3 DNA: TGTGCCAGCAGTGAGACGGATTACTACGAGCAGTACTTC.